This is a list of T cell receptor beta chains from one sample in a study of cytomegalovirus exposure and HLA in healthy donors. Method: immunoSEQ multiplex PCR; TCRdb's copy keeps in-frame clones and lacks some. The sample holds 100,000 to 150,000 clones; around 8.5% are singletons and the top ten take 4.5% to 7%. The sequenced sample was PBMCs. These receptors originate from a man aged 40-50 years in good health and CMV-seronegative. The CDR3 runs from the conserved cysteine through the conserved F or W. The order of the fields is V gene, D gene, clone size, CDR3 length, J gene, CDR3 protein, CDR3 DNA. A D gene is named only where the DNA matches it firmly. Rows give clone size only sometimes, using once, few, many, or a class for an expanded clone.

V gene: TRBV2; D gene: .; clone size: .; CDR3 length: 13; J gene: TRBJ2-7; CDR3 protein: CASSPDYPPDPYF; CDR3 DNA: TGTGCCAGCAGCCCGGACTATCCCCCTGATCCGTACTTC
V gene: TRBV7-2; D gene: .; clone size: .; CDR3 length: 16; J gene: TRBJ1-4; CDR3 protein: CASSLPETPTNEKLFF; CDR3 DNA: TGTGCCAGCAGCTTACCAGAGACACCGACTAATGAAAAACTGTTTTTT
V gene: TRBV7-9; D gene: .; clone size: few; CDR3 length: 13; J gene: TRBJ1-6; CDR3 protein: CASSLQVNSPLHF; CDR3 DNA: TGTGCCAGCAGCTTACAGGTTAATTCACCCCTCCACTTT
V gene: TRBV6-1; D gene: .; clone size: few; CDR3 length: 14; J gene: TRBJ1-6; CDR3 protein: CASSEAGRNSPLHF; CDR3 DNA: TGTGCCAGCAGTGAAGCAGGGAGAAATTCACCCCTCCACTTT
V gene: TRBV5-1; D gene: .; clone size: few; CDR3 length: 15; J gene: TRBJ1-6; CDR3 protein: CASSTRGGAGSPLHF; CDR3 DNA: TGCGCCAGCAGCACCCGGGGCGGGGCCGGGTCACCCCTCCACTTT
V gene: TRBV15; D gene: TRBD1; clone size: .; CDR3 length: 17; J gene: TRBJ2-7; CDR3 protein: CATSSRVVGQGFYEQYF; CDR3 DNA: TGTGCCACCAGCTCCCGGGTTGTAGGACAGGGGTTTTACGAGCAGTACTTC
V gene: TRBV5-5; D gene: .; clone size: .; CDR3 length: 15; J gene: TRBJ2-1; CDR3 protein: CASSFGGYSYNEQFF; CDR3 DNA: TGTGCCAGCAGCTTCGGGGGTTACTCCTACAATGAGCAGTTCTTC
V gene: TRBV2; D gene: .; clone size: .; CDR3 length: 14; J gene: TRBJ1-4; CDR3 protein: CASTGFLSNEKLFF; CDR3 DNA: TGTGCCAGCACAGGTTTCCTTTCTAATGAAAAACTGTTTTTT
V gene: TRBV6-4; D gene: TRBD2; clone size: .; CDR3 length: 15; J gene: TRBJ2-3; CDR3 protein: CASSDSAGGTDTKYF; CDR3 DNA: TGTGCCAGCAGTGATTCAGCGGGGGGCACAGATACGAAGTATTTC
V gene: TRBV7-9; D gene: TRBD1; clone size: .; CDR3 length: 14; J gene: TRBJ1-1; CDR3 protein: CASSLKQGGTEAFF; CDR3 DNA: TGTGCCAGCAGCTTAAAACAGGGGGGCACTGAAGCTTTCTTT
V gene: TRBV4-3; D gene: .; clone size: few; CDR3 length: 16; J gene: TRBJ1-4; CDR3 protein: CASSQDKVQGNEKLFF; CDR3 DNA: TGCGCCAGCAGCCAAGATAAGGTCCAGGGTAATGAAAAACTGTTTTTT
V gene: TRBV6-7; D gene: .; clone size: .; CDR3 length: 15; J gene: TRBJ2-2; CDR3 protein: CASLRGKANTGELFF; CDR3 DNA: TGTGCCAGCTTACGAGGCAAAGCGAACACCGGGGAGCTGTTTTTT
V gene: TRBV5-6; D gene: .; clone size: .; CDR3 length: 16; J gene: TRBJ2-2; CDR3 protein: CASSLAGAFYTGELFF; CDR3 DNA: TGTGCCAGCAGCTTGGCAGGGGCCTTTTACACCGGGGAGCTGTTTTTT
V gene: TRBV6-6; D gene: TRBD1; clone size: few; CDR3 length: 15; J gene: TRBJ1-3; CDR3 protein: CASPPGQTSGNTIYF; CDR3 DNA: TGTGCCAGCCCCCCGGGACAGACCTCTGGAAACACCATATATTTT
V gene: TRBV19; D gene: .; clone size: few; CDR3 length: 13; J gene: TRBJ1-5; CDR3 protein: CATSSGLDQPQHF; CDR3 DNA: TGTGCCACCTCCAGTGGGCTCGATCAGCCCCAGCATTTT
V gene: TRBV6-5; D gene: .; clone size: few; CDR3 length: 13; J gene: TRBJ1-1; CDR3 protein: CASSYGRNTEAFF; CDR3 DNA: TGTGCCAGCAGTTACGGCAGAAACACTGAAGCTTTCTTT
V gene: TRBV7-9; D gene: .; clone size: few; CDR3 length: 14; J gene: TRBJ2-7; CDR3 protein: CASSPSANSYEQYF; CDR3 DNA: TGTGCCAGCAGCCCCTCAGCGAACTCCTACGAGCAGTACTTC
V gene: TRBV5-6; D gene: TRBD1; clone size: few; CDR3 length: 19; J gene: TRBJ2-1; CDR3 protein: CASSLRTGNILSSYNEQFF; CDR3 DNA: TGTGCCAGCAGCCTGCGGACAGGGAATATCTTAAGCTCCTACAATGAGCAGTTCTTC
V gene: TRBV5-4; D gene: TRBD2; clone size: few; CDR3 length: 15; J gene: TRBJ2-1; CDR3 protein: CASSGTGLDPNEQFF; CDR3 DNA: TGTGCCAGCAGCGGTACGGGACTAGATCCCAATGAGCAGTTCTTC
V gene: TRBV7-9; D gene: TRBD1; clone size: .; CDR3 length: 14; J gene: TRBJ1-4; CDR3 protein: CASSDDRGLQKLFF; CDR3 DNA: TGTGCCAGCAGCGACGACAGGGGGCTCCAAAAACTGTTTTTT
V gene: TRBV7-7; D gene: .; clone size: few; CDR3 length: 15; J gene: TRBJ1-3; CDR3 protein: CASSPIITGGNTIYF; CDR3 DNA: TGTGCCAGCAGCCCGATTATCACCGGGGGGAACACCATATATTTT
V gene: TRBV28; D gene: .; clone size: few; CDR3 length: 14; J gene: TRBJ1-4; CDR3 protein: CASSFPGSNEKLFF; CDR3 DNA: TGTGCCAGCAGTTTTCCCGGGAGTAATGAAAAACTGTTTTTT
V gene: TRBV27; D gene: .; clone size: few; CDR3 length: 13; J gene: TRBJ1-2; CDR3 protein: CASSLEAGSGYTF; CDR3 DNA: TGTGCCAGCAGTTTAGAGGCAGGGTCAGGCTACACCTTC
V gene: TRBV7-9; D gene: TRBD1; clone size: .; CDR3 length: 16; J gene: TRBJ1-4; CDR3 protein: CASRSGTGERSEKLFF; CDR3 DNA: TGTGCCAGCAGGTCCGGGACAGGTGAGAGGAGTGAAAAACTGTTTTTT
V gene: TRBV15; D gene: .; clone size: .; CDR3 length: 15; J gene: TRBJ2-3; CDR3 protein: CATSRGLASTDTQYF; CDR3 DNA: TGTGCCACCAGCAGAGGGTTAGCTAGCACAGATACGCAGTATTTT
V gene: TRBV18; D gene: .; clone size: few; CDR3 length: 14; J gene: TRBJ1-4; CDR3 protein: CASSPTDSSEKLFF; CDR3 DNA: TGTGCCAGCTCACCAACGGACAGTTCTGAAAAACTGTTTTTT
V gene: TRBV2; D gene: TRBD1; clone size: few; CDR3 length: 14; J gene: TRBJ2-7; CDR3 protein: CASTPSGTGAEQYF; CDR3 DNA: TGTGCCAGCACCCCCTCCGGGACAGGGGCCGAGCAGTACTTC
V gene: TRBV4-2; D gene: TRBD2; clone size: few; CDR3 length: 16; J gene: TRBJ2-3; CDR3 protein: CASSQEGGTSTDTQYF; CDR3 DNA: TGTGCCAGCAGCCAAGAGGGGGGGACTAGCACAGATACGCAGTATTTT
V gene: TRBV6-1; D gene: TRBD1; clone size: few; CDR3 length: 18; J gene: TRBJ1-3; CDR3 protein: CVSSESIFARGPGNTIYF; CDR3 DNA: TGTGTCAGCAGTGAGAGTATTTTTGCGAGGGGGCCTGGAAACACCATATATTTT
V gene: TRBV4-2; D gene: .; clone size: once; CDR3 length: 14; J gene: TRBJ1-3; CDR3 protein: CASNLPGVRNTIYF; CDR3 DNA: TGTGCCAGCAACCTGCCGGGAGTCAGAAACACCATATATTTT
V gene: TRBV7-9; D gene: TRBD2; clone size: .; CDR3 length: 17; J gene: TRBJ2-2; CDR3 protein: CASSLTRGAKNTGELFF; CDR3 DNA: TGTGCCAGCAGCTTAACGCGGGGGGCTAAGAACACCGGGGAGCTGTTTTTT
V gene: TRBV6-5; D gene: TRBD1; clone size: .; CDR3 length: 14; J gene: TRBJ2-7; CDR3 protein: CASRKTGGSYEQYF; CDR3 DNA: TGTGCCAGCAGAAAGACAGGGGGCAGCTACGAGCAGTACTTC
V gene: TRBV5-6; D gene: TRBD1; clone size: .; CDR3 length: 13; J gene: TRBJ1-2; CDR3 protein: CASSIDRGNGYTF; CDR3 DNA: TGTGCCAGCAGCATCGACAGGGGCAATGGCTACACCTTC
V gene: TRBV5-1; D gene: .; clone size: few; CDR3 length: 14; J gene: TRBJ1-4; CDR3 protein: CASSFLTLNEKLFF; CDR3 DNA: TGCGCCAGCAGCTTTCTGACATTAAATGAAAAACTGTTTTTT
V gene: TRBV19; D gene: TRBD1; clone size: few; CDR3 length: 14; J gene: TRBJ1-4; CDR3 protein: CASSRQGPNEKLFF; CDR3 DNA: TGTGCCAGTAGCCGACAGGGTCCTAATGAAAAACTGTTTTTT
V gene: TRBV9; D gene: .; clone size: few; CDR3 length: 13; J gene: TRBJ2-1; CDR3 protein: CASSVLAGYEQFF; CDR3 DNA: TGTGCCAGCAGCGTACTGGCGGGTTATGAGCAGTTCTTC
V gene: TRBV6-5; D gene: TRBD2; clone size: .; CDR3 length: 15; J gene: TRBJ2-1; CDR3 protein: CASRFIAGGRGEQFF; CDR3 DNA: TGTGCCAGCAGATTCATAGCGGGGGGGCGGGGTGAGCAGTTCTTC
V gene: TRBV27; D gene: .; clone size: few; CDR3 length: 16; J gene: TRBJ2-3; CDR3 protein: CASSQTKRGALNTQYF; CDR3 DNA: TGTGCCAGCAGTCAGACTAAACGGGGGGCATTAAATACGCAGTATTTT
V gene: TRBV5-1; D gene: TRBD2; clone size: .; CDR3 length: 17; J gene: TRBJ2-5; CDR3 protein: CASSSITSGGDQETQYF; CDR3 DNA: TGCGCCAGCAGCTCGATTACTAGCGGGGGGGACCAAGAGACCCAGTACTTC
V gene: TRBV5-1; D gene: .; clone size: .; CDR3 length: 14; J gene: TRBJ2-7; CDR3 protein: CASSTGPSSYEQYF; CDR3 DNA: TGCGCCAGCTCGACTGGTCCTAGCTCCTACGAGCAGTACTTC
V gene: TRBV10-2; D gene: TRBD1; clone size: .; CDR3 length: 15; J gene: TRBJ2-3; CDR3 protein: CASSDRTGGTDTQYF; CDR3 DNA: TGCGCCAGCAGTGATAGGACAGGGGGTACAGATACGCAGTATTTT
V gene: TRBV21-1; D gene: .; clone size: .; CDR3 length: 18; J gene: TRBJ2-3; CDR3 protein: CASPKIPRDTGYTDTQYF; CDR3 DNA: TGTGCCAGCCCTAAAATCCCTAGGGACACAGGGTACACAGATACGCAGTATTTT
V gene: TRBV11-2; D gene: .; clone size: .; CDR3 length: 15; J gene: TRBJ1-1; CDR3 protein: CASSPGFGYNTEAFF; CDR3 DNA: TGTGCCAGCAGCCCGGGTTTTGGGTATAACACTGAAGCTTTCTTT